The present TCR beta chain was sequenced within a study of CD8 T cells in ankylosing spondylitis. Study-wide findings and caveats: A motif in TCR beta, a set of eight or nine highly homologous variants, appeared characteristic of ankylosing spondylitis blood. Reportedly, significant enrichment of disease-linked clones occurred in matched ankylosing spondylitis synovial fluid.

Using quantitative 5'-RACE with molecular barcodes, the authors made TCR beta libraries. MiXCR, applied by TCRdb to the 5' RACE reads, yields one record per CDR3 protein. This sample has 330,000 or so distinct CDR3 sequences; roughly 8% occur once, and the top ten carry 14% to 15%. The germline CDR1 and CDR2 sequences are MDHEN and SYDVKM. The CDR3 is 16 amino acids. V gave up 5 bases and J gave up 0 bases, with 14 bases separating them. The table lists this clonotype with many counts. Its specificity is not known. This chain connects TRBV28 to TRBJ1-3; D unclear. The source of this sequence is a male donor with ankylosing spondylitis. Sequences were obtained from blood, either unsorted or a sorted T cell fraction (not recorded which). The CDR3 is CASSNRTSLSGNTIYF. The CDR3 DNA reads TGTGCCAGCAGTAATCGGACGAGCCTCTCTGGAAACACCATATATTTT.